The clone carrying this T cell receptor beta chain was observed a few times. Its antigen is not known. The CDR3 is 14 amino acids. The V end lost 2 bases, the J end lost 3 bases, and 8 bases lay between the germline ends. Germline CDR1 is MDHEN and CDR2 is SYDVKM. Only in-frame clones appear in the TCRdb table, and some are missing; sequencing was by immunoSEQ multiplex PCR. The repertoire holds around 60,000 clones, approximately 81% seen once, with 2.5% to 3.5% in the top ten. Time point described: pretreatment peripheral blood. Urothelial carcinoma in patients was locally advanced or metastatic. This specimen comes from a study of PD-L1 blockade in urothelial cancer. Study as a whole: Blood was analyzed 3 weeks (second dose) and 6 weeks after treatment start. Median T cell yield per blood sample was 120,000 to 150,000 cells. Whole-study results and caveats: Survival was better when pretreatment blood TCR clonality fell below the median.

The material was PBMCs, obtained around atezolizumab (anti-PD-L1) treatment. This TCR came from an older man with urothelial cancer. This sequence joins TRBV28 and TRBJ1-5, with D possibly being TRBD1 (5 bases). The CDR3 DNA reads TGTGCCAGCAGTTTAGGGGGGACCAATCAGCCCCAGCATTTT. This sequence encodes CASSLGGTNQPQHF. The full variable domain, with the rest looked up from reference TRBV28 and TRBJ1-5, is DVKVTQSSRYLVKRTGEKVFLECVQDMDHENMFWYRQDPGLGLRLIYFSYDVKMKEKGDIPEGYSVSREKKERFSLILESASTNQTSMYLCASSLGGTNQPQHFGDGTRLSIL.